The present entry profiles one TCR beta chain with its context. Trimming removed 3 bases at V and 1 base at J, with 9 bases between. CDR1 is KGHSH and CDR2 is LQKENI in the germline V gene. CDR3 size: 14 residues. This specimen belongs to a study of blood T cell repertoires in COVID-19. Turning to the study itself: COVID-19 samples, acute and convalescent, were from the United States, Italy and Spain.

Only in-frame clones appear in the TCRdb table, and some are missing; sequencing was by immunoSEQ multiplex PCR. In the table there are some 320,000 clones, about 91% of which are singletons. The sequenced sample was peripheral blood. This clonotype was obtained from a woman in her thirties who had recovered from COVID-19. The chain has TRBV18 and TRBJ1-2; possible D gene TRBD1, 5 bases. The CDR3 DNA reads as TGTGCCAGCTCACCTTCGACAGATAACTATGGCTACACCTTC. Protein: CASSPSTDNYGYTF.